These T cell receptor beta chains were read from a single sample in a study of T cells in Graves' hyperthyroidism and ophthalmopathy. TCRdb called the multiplex PCR reads again in MiXCR, with one record for every CDR3 protein. Of around 660,000 distinct CDR3 sequences in the sample, 45% are singletons; the top ten hold roughly 7.2%. Sequencing was carried out using peripheral blood or thyroid tissue (not recorded which). The receptors were sampled from an adult man with Graves' disease, either hyperthyroidism or ophthalmopathy (not recorded which). Both conserved end residues are part of each CDR3. The order of the fields is CDR3 DNA, CDR3 protein, V gene, D gene, J gene, clone size. A D gene is named only where the DNA matches it firmly. Clone size, where shown, is once, few, many, or a class for clones that have expanded.

TGTGCCAGCAGTTACAGGGGTCCTGATTCACCCCTCCACTTT,CASSYRGPDSPLHF,TRBV6-6,NA,TRBJ1-6,NA
TGTGCCAGCAGCTCGACTTTGAGCGAGCAGTACTTC,CASSSTLSEQYF,TRBV7-2,NA,TRBJ2-7,many
TGCAGTGCTAGGACTAGCGGGAGGGCCTGGCAAGAGACCCAGTACTTC,CSARTSGRAWQETQYF,TRBV20-1,TRBD2,TRBJ2-5,few
TGTGCCAGCAGCTTGACAGAACGAAACGAGCAGTACTTC,CASSLTERNEQYF,TRBV25-1,NA,TRBJ2-7,NA
TGTGCCAGCAGCGTTGGAGTGAGCTCTGGAAACACCATATATTTT,CASSVGVSSGNTIYF,TRBV11-1,NA,TRBJ1-3,NA
TGTGCCAGCAGCGGTAGTGGGAGGATCTACGAGCAGTACTTC,CASSGSGRIYEQYF,TRBV6-1,NA,TRBJ2-7,NA
TGTGCCAGATTTAATCAGCCCCAGCATTTT,CARFNQPQHF,TRBV19,NA,TRBJ1-5,NA
TGTGCCAGCAGCATACCGGGACAGGGAGTTACCGGGGAGCTGTTTTTT,CASSIPGQGVTGELFF,TRBV7-9,TRBD1,TRBJ2-2,few
TGTGCCAGCAGCGTAGAGGGGTCAGGCGAAGCTTTCTTT,CASSVEGSGEAFF,TRBV9,NA,TRBJ1-1,many
TGCAGCGGCCGACAGGGGGAAAACACTGAAGCTTTCTTT,CSGRQGENTEAFF,TRBV29-1,TRBD1,TRBJ1-1,NA
TGTGCCAGTAGTACTGGACAGGGATATAGCAATCAGCCCCAGCATTTT,CASSTGQGYSNQPQHF,TRBV19,TRBD1,TRBJ1-5,few
TGCGCCAGCAGCTTTGCCACAACAGGGCTAGAGACCCAGTACTTC,CASSFATTGLETQYF,TRBV5-1,NA,TRBJ2-5,NA
TGCAGCGTGGGGCGGCAGGACTATGGCTACACCTTC,CSVGRQDYGYTF,TRBV29-1,NA,TRBJ1-2,NA
TGTGCCAGCAGGAGGGGGCAAAATCAGCCCCAGCATTTT,CASRRGQNQPQHF,TRBV6-5,TRBD1,TRBJ1-5,few
TGTGCCAGCAGCCTTGGTCAGGGCAGACAGCCCCAGCATTTT,CASSLGQGRQPQHF,TRBV12-3/TRBV12-4,NA,TRBJ1-5,many
TGTGCCAGCAGTCAGCCGGGACCTAAGGCTTTCTTT,CASSQPGPKAFF,TRBV6-5,NA,TRBJ1-1,few
TGCAGTGCCAGCGACAGGCGTCGTAGCAATCAGCCCCAGCATTTT,CSASDRRRSNQPQHF,TRBV20-1,NA,TRBJ1-5,NA
TGTGCCAGCAGCTTGTTGTACGGGAATGGCTACACCTTC,CASSLLYGNGYTF,TRBV7-6,NA,TRBJ1-2,many
TGTGCCAGCGATAAGACAGGCTATAACACTGAAGCTTTCTTT,CASDKTGYNTEAFF,TRBV6-6,NA,TRBJ1-1,NA
TGTGCCAGCAGCCCGAGGACCAATCAGCCCCAGCATTTT,CASSPRTNQPQHF,TRBV7-8,NA,TRBJ1-5,many
TGTGCCACCGCTGGACAGATGAATCAGCCCCAGCATTTT,CATAGQMNQPQHF,TRBV24-1,NA,TRBJ1-5,NA
TGTGCCACCCGGAGGAACGCTGAAGCTTTCTTT,CATRRNAEAFF,TRBV7-6,NA,TRBJ1-1,NA
TGTGCCAGCAGTCGGGCCGCTGAAGCTTTCTTT,CASSRAAEAFF,TRBV12-3/TRBV12-4,NA,TRBJ1-1,many
TGCGCCAGCAGCCCACGGAGTGGGGGCACTGAAGCTTTCTTT,CASSPRSGGTEAFF,TRBV10-1,NA,TRBJ1-1,many
TGCGCCAGCAGTGCCCAGGGGCGAATAGGGACTGAAGCTTTCTTT,CASSAQGRIGTEAFF,TRBV10-1,NA,TRBJ1-1,NA
TGTGCCAGCAGTACCGCAGCGGACTATGGCTACACCTTC,CASSTAADYGYTF,TRBV2,NA,TRBJ1-2,few